This entry describes one T cell receptor (beta chain). Its antigen is not identified. The data originate from a study of OX40 agonist ivuxolimab in advanced cancers. Study-wide points: Those patients achieving a partial response at 0.1-3.0 mg/kg showed among the lowest clonal expansion. Expanded peripheral T cells had an undetermined antigen specificity.

Some clones are missing from TCRdb's copy, which holds only in-frame ones; the method was immunoSEQ multiplex PCR. The sample gives about 14,000 clones, about 81% of which show up once; around 29% is in the top ten. This CDR3 contains 14 residues. Germline V gene sequence: CDR1 ENHRY, CDR2 SYGVKD. Trimming left V 5 bases short and J 5 bases short, with 16 bases between. This receptor was obtained from an adult with an advanced solid tumor such as melanoma, head and neck, liver or kidney cancer. The chain joins TRBV10-3 to TRBJ2-7, with a tentative D call TRBD1 (6 bases). The sequencing used CD4+ or CD8+ T cells sorted from blood, collected in a trial of the OX40 agonist ivuxolimab. The CDR3 DNA is TGTGCCATCAGTCAGCCGAGAACAGGGAACGAGCAGTACTTC. Translated, it gives CAISQPRTGNEQYF.